The 14 T cell receptor beta chains below all came from one sample that was sequenced in a study of response to subunit inactivated influenza vaccine. MiXCR, applied by TCRdb to the RT-PCR reads, yields one record per CDR3 protein. Among about 800,000 distinct CDR3 sequences, approximately 21% were seen once, and the ten largest hold about a tenth. The sequencing here drew on PBMCs from blood, taken about 5 days after vaccination. Source of these receptors: a man between 50 and 59 years old who received an inactivated influenza vaccine.

The rearrangement links TRBV11-3 to TRBJ2-1, with 7 bases identical to TRBD1. Losses at the gene ends were 5 bases for V and 3 bases for J; bases not matched to a gene: 10. The length of the CDR3 is 16 residues. Germline CDR1 reads SGHNT; CDR2 reads YENEEA. Written as DNA, the CDR3 is TGTGCCAGCAGCCGTTACAGGGGAAGTAACTACAATGAGCAGTTCTTC. It translates to CASSRYRGSNYNEQFF.

The chain is built from TRBV7-2 and TRBJ2-7; the D is unclear. The CDR3 totals 13 residues. With 5 bases removed from V and 6 bases from J, the gap between germline ends came to 14 bases. The germline gives CDR1 SGHTA, CDR2 FQGNSA. DNA of the CDR3: TGTGCCAGCAGCCCATTTGCCTATGCCGAGCAGTACTTC. Translation: CASSPFAYAEQYF.

This clonotype occurred a few times. The gene calls are TRBV12-3 or TRBV12-4 and TRBJ1-2; perhaps TRBD1 as D (5 bases). The CDR3 runs to 13 residues. The V and J ends lost 6 bases and 7 bases respectively, with 15 bases between them. The CDR3 coding sequence is TGTGCCAGCAGCGACGGGACCCACGGTGGCTACACCTTC. It codes for CASSDGTHGGYTF.

This clonotype came up a few times. V is TRBV29-1 and J is TRBJ2-2; D ambiguous. The germline V gene has CDR1 SQVTM and CDR2 ANQGSEA. The CDR3 runs 14 residues. Trimming took off 6 bases at V and 0 bases at J, with 11 bases between the two ends. CDR3: CSVDRGSNTGELFF. Here the CDR3 DNA reads TGCAGCGTCGACCGTGGATCGAACACCGGGGAGCTGTTTTTT.

The gene calls are TRBV4-3 and TRBJ2-5; 7 nucleotides agree with TRBD1. The CDR3 is 17 amino acids. Germline lookup yields CDR1 LGHNA and CDR2 YSLEER. After removal of 0 bases from V and 5 bases from J, the junction contained 12 bases not matched to a gene. In nucleotides, the CDR3 is TGCGCCAGCAGCCAAGATAGGGGGCCGTCCATGACGGAGACCCAGTACTTC. Its protein product is CASSQDRGPSMTETQYF.

This clonotype was counted at least ten times. The chain couples TRBV29-1 to TRBJ2-7, with TRBD1 matching over 8 bases. Germline CDR1 and CDR2: SQVTM and ANQGSEA. This CDR3 is 13 amino acids long. Trimming at V came to 7 bases and at J to 6 bases, leaving 11 bases not matched to a gene. CDR3 nucleotides: TGCAGCGCCTTCATATCGACAGGGGCCGAGCAGTACTTC. As protein: CSAFISTGAEQYF.

This chain links TRBV7-9 with TRBJ2-3; tentatively, D is TRBD1 (6 bases). CDR1 SEHNR and CDR2 FQNEAQ come from the germline V gene (reference sequence). CDR3 length equals 16 residues. The V gene lost 5 bases and the J gene lost 1 base, with 16 bases spanning the gap. In nucleotides, the CDR3 is TGTGCCAGCAGCCCTAGACCAGGGGCCGGCACAGATACGCAGTATTTT. Translated, it gives CASSPRPGAGTDTQYF.

The genes are TRBV7-6 and TRBJ2-2; D is undetermined. The CDR3 is made up of 15 amino acids. CDR1 is SGHVS and CDR2 is FNYEAQ in the germline V gene. The V gene lost 2 bases and the J gene lost 2 bases, with 9 bases spanning the gap. The CDR3 region is CASSLIPGNTGELFF. The CDR3 DNA follows: TGTGCCAGCAGCTTAATCCCAGGAAACACCGGGGAGCTGTTTTTT.

The gene calls are TRBV27 and TRBJ2-3; D may be TRBD2 (5 bases). V was clipped by 5 bases and J by 0 bases, with 18 bases between them. CDR1 MNHEY and CDR2 SMNVEV come from the germline V gene (reference sequence). This CDR3 contains 17 residues. CDR3 in amino acids: CASSPLNRGDSTDTQYF. The CDR3 DNA is TGTGCCAGCAGTCCCCTTAACCGGGGAGACAGCACAGATACGCAGTATTTT.

This clonotype was counted a single time. The J gene is TRBJ2-5, the V gene TRBV29-1, with D perhaps matching TRBD1 or TRBD2 (5 bases each). The germline V and J ends were trimmed by 7 bases and 6 bases, with 15 bases remaining between them. Per germline, CDR1 SQVTM and CDR2 ANQGSEA. The CDR3 is 12 residues long. Here the CDR3 reads CSAAHGAQTQYF. The CDR3 DNA reads TGCAGCGCCGCACACGGGGCACAGACCCAGTACTTC.

This clonotype was counted only a few times. The chain combines TRBV7-2 with TRBJ2-7, with TRBD1 identical over 7 bases. Trimming cost V 5 bases and J 3 bases; bases outside gene matches: 10. This CDR3 has 15 amino acids. Germline-derived CDR1 and CDR2 are SGHTA and FQGNSA. The CDR3 bases are TGTGCCAGCAGCCCAGAACCACGGGACAGCTACGAGCAGTACTTC. This translates into CASSPEPRDSYEQYF.

This clonotype has just a few counts. The rearrangement links TRBV12-3 or TRBV12-4 to TRBJ1-6, with D tentatively TRBD1 (5 bases). This CDR3 contains 16 residues. Trimming took off 3 bases at V and 8 bases at J, with 17 bases between the two ends. CDR3 protein: CASSFGARSVYSPLHF. In DNA, the CDR3 is TGTGCCAGCAGTTTCGGGGCCCGCAGTGTTTATTCACCCCTCCACTTT.

This clonotype showed up just a few times. The chain couples TRBV12-3 or TRBV12-4 to TRBJ1-1; D possibly corresponds to TRBD1 (5 bases). V shed 6 bases and J shed 0 bases, with 11 bases lying between them. The CDR3 has 14 amino acids. The CDR3 region has the DNA TGTGCCAGCAGCTCCGCAGGGATGAACACTGAAGCTTTCTTT. It translates to CASSSAGMNTEAFF.

In its sample, this clonotype was seen many times. This chain links TRBV12-3 or TRBV12-4 with TRBJ2-3, with TRBD2 identical over 8 bases. This CDR3 spans 15 amino acids. After removal of 3 bases from V and 2 bases from J, the junction contained 4 bases not matched to a gene. The CDR3 reads CASSFSGGSTDTQYF. CDR3 bases: TGTGCCAGCAGTTTCAGCGGGGGCTCCACAGATACGCAGTATTTT.